This T cell receptor (beta chain) was captured by sequencing in a study of blood T cell repertoires in COVID-19. Study background: Sites in the United States, Italy and Spain provided acute and convalescent COVID-19 samples. PBMCs, B-cell-depleted T cells, or T cells provided the cDNA or gDNA that made up the material.

Participants were aged roughly 18 to 100 years from 24 US areas. As handled by the study authors: Estimation of nucleated cell counts relied on the amplification of reference gene primers. Libraries were prepared by immunoSEQ multiplex PCR; TCRdb keeps only in-frame clonotypes and omits some of them. That table supplies the V and J calls and clone size; D and trimming were determined from the DNA. Among about 180,000 clones, 88% were seen once, and the ten largest hold 9%. Germline V gene lookup returns CDR1 SGHDN and CDR2 FVKESK. The CDR3 is 14 amino acids. Trimming took 1 base from V and 4 from J, leaving 10 bases between them.

The source of this sequence is a woman aged 18-29 years who had recovered from COVID-19. V usage is TRBV14 and J usage is TRBJ1-2; D unclear. Sample: PBMCs or T cells enriched from blood (not recorded which). The CDR3 sequence: CASSQVQSLYGYTF. CDR3 DNA sequence: TGTGCCAGCAGCCAAGTACAGTCTCTCTATGGCTACACCTTC.